This T cell receptor (beta chain) was captured by sequencing in a study of T cells in Graves' hyperthyroidism and ophthalmopathy. Hyperthyroidism was newly diagnosed in patients aged 18 to 65 (duration under 2 months). The V gene lost 2 bases and the J gene lost 3 bases, with 13 bases spanning the gap. Looked up from germline, CDR1 is MNHEY and CDR2 is SVGAGI. CDR3 length: 15 residues. This clonotype was observed many times. Amplified regions were TCR beta CDR3 sequences from RNA transcripts. Primed by the HTBI set, a first-round RT-PCR was run on the TCR CDR3. MiXCR, run by TCRdb on the multiplex PCR reads, gives a single entry per CDR3 protein. The table has some 500,000 distinct CDR3 sequences, about 15% seen once.

The chain links TRBV6-5 to TRBJ1-1, with D maybe TRBD1 (5 bases). The TCR originated in a woman under 30 with Graves' hyperthyroidism. Sample: blood. The CDR3 DNA follows: TGTGCCAGCAGTTACCATGACAGATCGTACACTGAAGCTTTCTTT. As protein: CASSYHDRSYTEAFF.